This T cell receptor (beta chain) was captured by sequencing in a study of blood T cell repertoires in COVID-19. Across the study: Acute-phase and convalescent COVID-19 samples originated in the United States, Italy and Spain. From T cells, B-cell-depleted T cells, or PBMCs came the material, which was cDNA or gDNA.

Per the original data handling: How many nucleated cells were present was estimated from reference gene primer amplification. This table comes from immunoSEQ multiplex PCR, and its TCRdb copy is limited to in-frame clones, with some not included. V, J and clone size reflect that table, while D and trimming were determined from the DNA. Among 150,000 to 200,000 clones, around nine tenths were seen once, and the ten largest hold around 4.6%. Germline CDR1 reads SGHAT; CDR2 reads FQNNGV. V gave up 5 bases and J gave up 1 base; unmatched junction bases: 5. The CDR3 loop spans 16 amino acids. Sequences were obtained from peripheral blood. The J gene is TRBJ2-3, the V gene TRBV11-2, with TRBD2 matching 11 bases. The TCR was taken from a human donor in a cohort sampled during active COVID-19. As DNA, the CDR3 is TGTGCCAGCAGCCCCCTTAGCGGGAGGGGCACAGATACGCAGTATTTT. Protein sequence: CASSPLSGRGTDTQYF.